This T cell receptor beta chain was captured by sequencing in a study of shared clonotypes between healthy human individuals. Whole-study context: A couple of women and three men aged 18 to 49 served as donors.

Participating donors were healthy, HIV-negative adults free of recent acute infections or vaccinations. Sequenced by immunoSEQ multiplex PCR; TCRdb stores in-frame clones only, minus some. The sample has approximately 1,500,000 clones; more than 95% are singletons. CDR3 length: 12 residues. Germline V gene lookup returns CDR1 MDHEN and CDR2 SYDVKM. V was shortened by 7 bases and J by 4 bases, with 10 bases between the two germline ends. The V call is TRBV28, the J call TRBJ2-5; no reliable D call. Input material: naive CD4+ T cells sorted from blood. Subset defined: CD45RA+ positively selected. The receptor's source is a man between 25 and 39 years old in good health. In nucleotides, the CDR3 is TGTGCCAGCAACTCCCCCACAGAGACCCAGTACTTC. It yields the protein CASNSPTETQYF.